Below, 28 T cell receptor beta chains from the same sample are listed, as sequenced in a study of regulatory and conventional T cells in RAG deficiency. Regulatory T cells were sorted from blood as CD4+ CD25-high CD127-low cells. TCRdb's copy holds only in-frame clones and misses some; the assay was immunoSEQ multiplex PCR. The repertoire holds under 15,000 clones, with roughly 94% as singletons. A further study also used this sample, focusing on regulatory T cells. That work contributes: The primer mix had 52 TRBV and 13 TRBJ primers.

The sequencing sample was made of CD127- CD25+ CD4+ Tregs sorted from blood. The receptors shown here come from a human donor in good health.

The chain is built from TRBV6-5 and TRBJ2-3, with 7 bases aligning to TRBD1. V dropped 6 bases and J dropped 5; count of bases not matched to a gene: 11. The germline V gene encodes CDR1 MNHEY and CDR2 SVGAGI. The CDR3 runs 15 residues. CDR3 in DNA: TGTGCCAGCAGGGGACAGAGGACAAAGGGAGATACGCAGTATTTT. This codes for CASRGQRTKGDTQYF.

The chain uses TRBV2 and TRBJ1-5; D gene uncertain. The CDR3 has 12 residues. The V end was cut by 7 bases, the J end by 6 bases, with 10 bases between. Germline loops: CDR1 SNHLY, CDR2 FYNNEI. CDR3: CASTQRGQPQHF. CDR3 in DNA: TGTGCCAGCACCCAGCGGGGTCAGCCCCAGCATTTT.

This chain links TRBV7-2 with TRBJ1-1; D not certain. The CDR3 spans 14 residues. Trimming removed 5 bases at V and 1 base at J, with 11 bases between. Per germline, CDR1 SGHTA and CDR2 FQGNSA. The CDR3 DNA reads TGTGCCAGCAGCCTCCTCGGAGGGAACACTGAAGCTTTCTTT. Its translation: CASSLLGGNTEAFF. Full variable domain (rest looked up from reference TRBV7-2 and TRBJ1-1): GAGVSQSPSNKVTEKGKDVELRCDPISGHTALYWYRQSLGQGLEFLIYFQGNSAPDKSGLPSDRFSAERTGGSVSTLTIQRTQQEDSAVYLCASSLLGGNTEAFFGQGTRLTVV.

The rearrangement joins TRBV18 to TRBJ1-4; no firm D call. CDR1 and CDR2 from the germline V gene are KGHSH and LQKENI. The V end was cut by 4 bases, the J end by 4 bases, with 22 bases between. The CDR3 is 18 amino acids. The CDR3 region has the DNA TGTGCCAGCTCACTCCCGGGAATCACCTCGGCGGATAATGAAAAACTGTTTTTT. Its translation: CASSLPGITSADNEKLFF. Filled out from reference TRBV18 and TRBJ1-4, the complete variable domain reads NAGVMQNPRHLVRRRGQEARLRCSPMKGHSHVYWYRQLPEEGLKFMVYLQKENIIDESGMPKERFSAEFPKEGPSILRIQQVVRGDSAAYFCASSLPGITSADNEKLFFGSGTQLSVL.

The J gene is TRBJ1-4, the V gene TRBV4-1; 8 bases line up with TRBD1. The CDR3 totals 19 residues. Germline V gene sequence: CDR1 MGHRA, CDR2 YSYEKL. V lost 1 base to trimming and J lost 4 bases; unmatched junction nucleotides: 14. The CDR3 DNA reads TGCGCCAGCAGCCAAGTTAGGGCCCGACAGGGGCGTAATAATGAAAAACTGTTTTTT. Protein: CASSQVRARQGRNNEKLFF.

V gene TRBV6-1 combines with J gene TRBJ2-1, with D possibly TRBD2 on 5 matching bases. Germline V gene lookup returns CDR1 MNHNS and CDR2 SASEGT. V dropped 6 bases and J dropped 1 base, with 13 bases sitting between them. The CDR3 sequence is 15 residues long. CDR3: CASRLTRRSYNEQFF. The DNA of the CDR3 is TGTGCCAGCAGGCTAACTAGGCGGTCCTACAATGAGCAGTTCTTC.

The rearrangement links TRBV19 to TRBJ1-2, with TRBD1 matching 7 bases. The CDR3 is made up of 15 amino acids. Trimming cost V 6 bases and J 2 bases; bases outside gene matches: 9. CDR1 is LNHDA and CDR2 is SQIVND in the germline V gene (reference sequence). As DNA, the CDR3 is TGTGCCAGTAGCTTCCGACTGACAGGGAACTATGGCTACACCTTC. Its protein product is CASSFRLTGNYGYTF.

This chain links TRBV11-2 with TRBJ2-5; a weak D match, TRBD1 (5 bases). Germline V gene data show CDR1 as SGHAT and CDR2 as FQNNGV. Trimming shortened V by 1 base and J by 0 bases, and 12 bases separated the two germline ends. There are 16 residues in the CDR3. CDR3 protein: CASSLGGSPYQETQYF. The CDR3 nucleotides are TGTGCCAGCAGCTTAGGGGGCAGCCCGTACCAAGAGACCCAGTACTTC.

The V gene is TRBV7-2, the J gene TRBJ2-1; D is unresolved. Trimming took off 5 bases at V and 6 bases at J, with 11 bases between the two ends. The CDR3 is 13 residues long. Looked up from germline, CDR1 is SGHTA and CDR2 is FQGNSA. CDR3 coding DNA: TGTGCCAGCAGCCCGTACTTGTCCAATGAGCAGTTCTTC. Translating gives CASSPYLSNEQFF. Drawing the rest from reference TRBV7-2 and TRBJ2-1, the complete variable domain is GAGVSQSPSNKVTEKGKDVELRCDPISGHTALYWYRQSLGQGLEFLIYFQGNSAPDKSGLPSDRFSAERTGGSVSTLTIQRTQQEDSAVYLCASSPYLSNEQFFGPGTRLTVL.

CDR3 bases: TGTGCCAGCAGCGTAGACGCGGGGGGGCCCAATGAGCAGTTCTTC. This sequence encodes CASSVDAGGPNEQFF. This chain uses TRBV9 with TRBJ2-1, with TRBD2 matching over 9 bases. CDR3 length: 15 amino acids. After removal of 0 bases from V and 6 bases from J, the junction contained 4 bases not matched to a gene. The V gene's germline CDR1 is SGDLS and CDR2 YYNGEE.

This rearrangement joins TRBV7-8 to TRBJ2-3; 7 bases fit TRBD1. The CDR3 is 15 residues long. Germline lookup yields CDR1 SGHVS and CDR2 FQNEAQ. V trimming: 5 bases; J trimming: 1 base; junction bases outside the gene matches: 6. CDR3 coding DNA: TGTGCCAGCAGCCCCCGGGACAGACGCACAGATACGCAGTATTTT. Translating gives CASSPRDRRTDTQYF.

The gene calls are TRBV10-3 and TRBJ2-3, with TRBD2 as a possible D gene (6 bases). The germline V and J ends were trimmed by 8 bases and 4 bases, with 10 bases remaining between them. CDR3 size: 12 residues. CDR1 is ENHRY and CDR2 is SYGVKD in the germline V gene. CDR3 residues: CAIQTSPDTQYF. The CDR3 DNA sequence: TGTGCCATCCAAACTAGCCCAGATACGCAGTATTTT.

DNA of the CDR3: TGCGCCAGCAGCCAAGATCGTCGGTACGAGCAGTACTTC. This translates into CASSQDRRYEQYF. V is TRBV4-1 and J is TRBJ2-7; D remains ambiguous. The germline V and J ends were trimmed by 0 bases and 4 bases, with 7 bases remaining between them. Per germline, CDR1 MGHRA and CDR2 YSYEKL. The CDR3 extends over 13 amino acids.

This chain's CDR3 is CASSLGNSMNTEAFF. DNA of the CDR3: TGTGCCAGCAGCTTGGGGAACAGTATGAACACTGAAGCTTTCTTT. The rearrangement joins TRBV5-4 to TRBJ1-1; D uncertain. The CDR3 is 15 amino acids. Between the trimmed V and J ends, which lost 0 bases and 0 bases, there was a span of 9 bases. Germline CDR1 reads SGHNT; CDR2 reads YYREEE (reference sequence).

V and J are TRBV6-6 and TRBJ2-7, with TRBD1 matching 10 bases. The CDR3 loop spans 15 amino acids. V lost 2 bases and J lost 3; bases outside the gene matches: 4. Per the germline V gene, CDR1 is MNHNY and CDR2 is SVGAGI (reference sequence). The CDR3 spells CASSYGDRGYYEQYF. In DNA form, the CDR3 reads TGTGCCAGCAGTTACGGGGACAGGGGATACTACGAGCAGTACTTC.

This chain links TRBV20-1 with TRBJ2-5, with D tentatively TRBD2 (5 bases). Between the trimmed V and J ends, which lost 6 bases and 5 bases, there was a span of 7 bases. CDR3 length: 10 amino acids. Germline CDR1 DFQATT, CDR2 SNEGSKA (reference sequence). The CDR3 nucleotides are TGCAGTGCCCGCGGGGAGACCCAGTACTTC. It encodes CSARGETQYF.

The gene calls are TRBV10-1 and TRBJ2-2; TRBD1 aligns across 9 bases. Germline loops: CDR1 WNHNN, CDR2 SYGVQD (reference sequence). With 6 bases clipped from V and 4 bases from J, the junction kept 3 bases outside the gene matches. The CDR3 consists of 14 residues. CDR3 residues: CASRRDRATGELFF. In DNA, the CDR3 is TGCGCCAGCAGACGGGACAGGGCCACCGGGGAGCTGTTTTTT.

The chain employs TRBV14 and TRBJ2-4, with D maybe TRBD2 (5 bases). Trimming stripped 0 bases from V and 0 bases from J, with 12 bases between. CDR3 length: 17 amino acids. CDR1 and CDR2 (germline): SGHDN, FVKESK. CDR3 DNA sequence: TGTGCCAGCAGCCAAGATCCCGGGGATAAAGCCAAAAACATTCAGTACTTC. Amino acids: CASSQDPGDKAKNIQYF.

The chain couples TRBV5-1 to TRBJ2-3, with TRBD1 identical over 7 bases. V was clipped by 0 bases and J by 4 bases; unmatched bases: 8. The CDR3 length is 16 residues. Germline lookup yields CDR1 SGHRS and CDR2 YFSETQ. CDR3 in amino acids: CASSLVGAGGPDTQYF. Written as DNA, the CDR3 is TGCGCCAGCAGCTTGGTGGGGGCAGGGGGTCCAGATACGCAGTATTTT.

DNA of the CDR3: TGTGCCAGCAGCTTGGTACAGGGTGCTGGCTACACCTTC. It yields the protein CASSLVQGAGYTF. The chain is built from TRBV5-6 and TRBJ1-2, with D possibly being TRBD1 (6 bases). Trimming cost V 0 bases and J 7 bases, with 10 bases left between them. The CDR3 runs 13 residues. The V gene's germline CDR1 is SGHDT and CDR2 YYEEEE.

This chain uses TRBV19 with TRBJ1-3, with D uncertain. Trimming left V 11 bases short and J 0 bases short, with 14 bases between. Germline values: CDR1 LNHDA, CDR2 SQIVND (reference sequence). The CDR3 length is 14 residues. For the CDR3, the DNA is TGTGCCTACAGACCCCGTGACTCTGGAAACACCATATATTTT. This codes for CAYRPRDSGNTIYF.

The CDR3: CASSYSAGILPYEQYF. As DNA, the CDR3 is TGTGCCAGCAGTTACTCGGCAGGGATCCTTCCCTACGAGCAGTACTTC. The chain is built from TRBV6-5 and TRBJ2-7; a weak D match, TRBD1 (5 bases). The germline V and J ends were trimmed by 0 bases and 2 bases, with 14 bases remaining between them. There are 16 residues in the CDR3. The germline V gene encodes CDR1 MNHEY and CDR2 SVGAGI.

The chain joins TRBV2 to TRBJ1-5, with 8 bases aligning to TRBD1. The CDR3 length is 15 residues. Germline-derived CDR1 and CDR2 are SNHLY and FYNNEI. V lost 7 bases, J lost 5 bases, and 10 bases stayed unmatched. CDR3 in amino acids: CASTLDRVRHQPQHF. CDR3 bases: TGTGCCAGCACCTTGGACAGGGTGAGGCATCAGCCCCAGCATTTT.

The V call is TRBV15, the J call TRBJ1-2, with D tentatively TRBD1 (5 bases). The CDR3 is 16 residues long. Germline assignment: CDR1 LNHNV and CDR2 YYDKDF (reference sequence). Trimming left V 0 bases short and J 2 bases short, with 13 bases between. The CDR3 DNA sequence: TGTGCCACCAGCAGAGATTGGGAGGGGTCGAACTATGGCTACACCTTC. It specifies CATSRDWEGSNYGYTF. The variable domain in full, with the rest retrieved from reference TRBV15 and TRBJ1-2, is DAMVIQNPRYQVTQFGKPVTLSCSQTLNHNVMYWYQQKSSQAPKLLFHYYDKDFNNEADTPDNFQSRRPNTSFCFLDIRSPGLGDTAMYLCATSRDWEGSNYGYTFGSGTRLTVV.

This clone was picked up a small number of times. CDR3 region: CASSPYITTDTQYF. In DNA, the CDR3 is TGTGCCAGCAGCCCATACATAACAACAGATACGCAGTATTTT. V usage is TRBV7-2 and J usage is TRBJ2-3; no reliable D call. The CDR3 sequence is 14 residues long. CDR1 and CDR2 from the germline V gene are SGHTA and FQGNSA. Trimming pared 5 bases from V and 3 bases from J, leaving 12 bases between.

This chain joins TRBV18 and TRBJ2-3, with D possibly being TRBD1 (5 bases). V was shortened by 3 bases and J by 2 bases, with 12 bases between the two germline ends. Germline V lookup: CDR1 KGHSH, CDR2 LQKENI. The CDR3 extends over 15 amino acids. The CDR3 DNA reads TGTGCCAGCTCACCGCTAGGGGATATCACAGATACGCAGTATTTT. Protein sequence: CASSPLGDITDTQYF.

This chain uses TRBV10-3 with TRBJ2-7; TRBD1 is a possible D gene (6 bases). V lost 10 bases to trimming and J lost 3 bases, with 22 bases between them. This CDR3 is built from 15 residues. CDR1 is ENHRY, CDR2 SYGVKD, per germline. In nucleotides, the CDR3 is TGTGCCACCGGTTGGACAGACTGGGGGATCTACGAGCAGTACTTC. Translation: CATGWTDWGIYEQYF.

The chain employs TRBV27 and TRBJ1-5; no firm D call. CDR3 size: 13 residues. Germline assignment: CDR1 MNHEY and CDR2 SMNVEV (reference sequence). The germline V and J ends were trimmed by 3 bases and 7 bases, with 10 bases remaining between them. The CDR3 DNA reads TGTGCCAGCAGTTTGAGGAGGGAACAGCCCCAGCATTTT. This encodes CASSLRREQPQHF.